The 21 T cell receptor beta chains presented below share a single source sample, sequenced in a study of cytomegalovirus exposure and HLA in healthy donors. PCR primers comprised 60 Vbeta and 13 Jbeta primers. TCRdb's table, derived via immunoSEQ multiplex PCR, lists solely in-frame clones and lacks some. Among around 150,000 clones, about 88% were seen once, and the ten largest hold about 2%. Source material: PBMCs. These receptors were obtained from a man younger than 30 in good health and CMV-seropositive.

This chain joins TRBV11-2 and TRBJ2-1; D is possibly TRBD1 (6 bases). CDR1 and CDR2 (germline): SGHAT, FQNNGV. The CDR3 sequence is 13 residues long. V dropped 1 base and J dropped 16 bases, with 17 bases sitting between them. This CDR3 reads CASSLVGRDIGFF. CDR3 DNA sequence: TGTGCCAGCAGCTTAGTAGGCCGGGACATAGGATTCTTC.

The chain combines TRBV6-5 with TRBJ1-5; TRBD1 matches at 7 bases. The CDR3 is made up of 13 amino acids. Unmatched junction bases numbered 6, after V lost 7 bases and J lost 6 bases. The germline gives CDR1 MNHEY, CDR2 SVGAGI. CDR3 in DNA: TGTGCCAGCACCCGACAGGGAGCTCAGCCCCAGCATTTT. It encodes CASTRQGAQPQHF.

This rearrangement joins TRBV7-6 to TRBJ2-1; 10 nucleotides align to TRBD2. This CDR3 comprises 17 residues. Germline CDR1 is SGHVS and CDR2 is FNYEAQ. After removal of 6 bases from V and 2 bases from J, the junction contained 10 bases not matched to a gene. The CDR3 loop is CASRPSGGTSAYNEQFF. The CDR3 nucleotides read TGTGCCAGCAGACCAAGTGGCGGGACTAGCGCCTACAATGAGCAGTTCTTC.

This clone has a single count. The chain joins TRBV2 to TRBJ2-3; D might be TRBD1 (5 bases). The CDR3 is 13 residues long. The germline V and J ends were trimmed by 3 bases and 3 bases, with 7 bases remaining between them. Germline V gene data show CDR1 as SNHLY and CDR2 as FYNNEI. This chain's CDR3 is CASSDQGTDTQYF. DNA of the CDR3: TGTGCCAGCAGTGACCAGGGTACAGATACGCAGTATTTT.

This sequence joins TRBV7-6 and TRBJ2-1, with a weak D call TRBD1 (6 bases). The CDR3 is 13 amino acids. Germline loops: CDR1 SGHVS, CDR2 FNYEAQ. V lost 4 bases and J lost 5, with 9 bases in between. CDR3 bases: TGTGCCAGCAGCTCCAGACAGGACAATGAGCAGTTCTTC. Protein sequence: CASSSRQDNEQFF.

DNA for the CDR3: TGTGCCAGCAGTGATCCCGGGGACTATGGCTACACCTTC. Its protein product is CASSDPGDYGYTF. The chain joins TRBV2 to TRBJ1-2; no clear D gene. The CDR3 has 13 amino acids. With 3 bases removed from V and 3 bases from J, the gap between germline ends came to 8 bases. CDR1 is SNHLY and CDR2 is FYNNEI in the germline V gene.

Only a few counts were recorded for this clone. The chain carries TRBV9 and TRBJ1-2; D not certain. Germline values: CDR1 SGDLS, CDR2 YYNGEE. CDR3 length: 11 residues. V lost 3 bases and J 14 bases, leaving 14 bases between the germline ends. The CDR3 is CASSDNLDLTF. CDR3 bases: TGTGCCAGCAGCGACAACCTAGACTTGACCTTC.

This clone has a single count. The chain uses TRBV9 and TRBJ2-1; 7 bases are shared with TRBD2. J lost 4 bases, V lost 6 bases, and 13 bases had no gene match. This CDR3 has 16 amino acids. CDR1 is SGDLS and CDR2 is YYNGEE in the germline V gene. CDR3 bases: TGTGCCAGCACCTCCCGGACGACTAGCAGATACAATGAGCAGTTCTTC. It is translated as CASTSRTTSRYNEQFF.

The chain recombines TRBV9 with TRBJ1-6; TRBD1 aligns across 7 bases. Germline V gene lookup returns CDR1 SGDLS and CDR2 YYNGEE. The CDR3 sequence is 16 residues long. J gave up 8 bases and V 3 bases, and 11 bases lay outside the gene matches. The CDR3 here is CASSASGDSLYSPLHF. In DNA, the CDR3 is TGTGCCAGCAGCGCCTCTGGGGACAGCTTGTATTCACCCCTCCACTTT.

This chain links TRBV7-9 with TRBJ2-5; 13 bases map to TRBD2. The J segment lost 5 bases and the V segment lost 5 bases, leaving 5 bases of the junction unmatched. The CDR3 covers 15 residues. The germline CDR1 and CDR2 sequences are SEHNR and FQNEAQ (reference sequence). The CDR3 here is CASSLWTSGGETQYF. The CDR3 DNA reads as TGTGCCAGCAGCCTTTGGACTAGCGGGGGTGAGACCCAGTACTTC.

This rearrangement joins TRBV29-1 to TRBJ2-7; 9 bases are shared with TRBD1. The length of the CDR3 is 12 residues. V was pared by 4 bases and J by 4 bases, with 2 bases of the junction left unmatched. The V gene's germline CDR1 is SQVTM and CDR2 ANQGSEA. In nucleotides, the CDR3 is TGCAGCGTTGCAGACAGGGGGTACGAGCAGTACTTC. Its translation is CSVADRGYEQYF.

This clone occurred once. The gene calls are TRBV10-3 and TRBJ1-4, with D maybe TRBD1 (6 bases). The CDR3 spans 14 residues. Trimming removed 3 bases at V and 7 bases at J, with 12 bases between. CDR1 ENHRY and CDR2 SYGVKD come from the germline V gene. CDR3 residues: CAISDGGLSEKLFF. The CDR3 region has the DNA TGTGCCATCAGTGACGGGGGGCTAAGTGAAAAACTGTTTTTT.

V and J are TRBV7-2 and TRBJ2-1, with D unresolved. V lost 0 bases to trimming and J lost 6 bases, with 3 bases between them. The V gene's germline CDR1 is SGHTA and CDR2 FQGNSA. This CDR3 region has 12 residues. The chain's CDR3 is CASSLARNEQFF. Written as DNA, the CDR3 is TGTGCCAGCAGCTTAGCGCGCAATGAGCAGTTCTTC.

This clone was observed a single time. The junction differs from germline at one of its ends, possibly a read error. The chain uses TRBV5-1 and TRBJ1-4; the D gene is possibly TRBD1 (5 bases). Germline assignment: CDR1 SGHRS and CDR2 YFSETQ. The CDR3 loop spans 15 amino acids. CDR3: CASGLVPGGGEKLFF. CDR3 coding DNA: TGCGCCAGCGGCTTGGTACCGGGGGGGGGAGAAAAACTGTTTTTT. Full variable domain (missing parts from reference TRBV5-1 and TRBJ1-4): KAGVTQTPRYLIKTRGQQVTLSCSPISGHRSVSWYQQTPGQGLQFLFEYFSETQRNKGNFPGRFSGRQFSNSRSEMNVSTLELGDSALYLCASGLVPGGGEKLFFGSGTQLSVL.

The V and J genes are TRBV12-5 and TRBJ1-1; D unclear. The CDR3 sequence is 17 residues long. V dropped 2 bases and J dropped 1 base, with 17 bases sitting between them. The germline CDR1 and CDR2 sequences are LGHNT and FRNRAP. CDR3 residues: CASGLPARQTPNTEAFF. In DNA, the CDR3 is TGTGCTAGTGGTTTGCCAGCGAGGCAGACTCCGAACACTGAAGCTTTCTTT.

The rearrangement uses TRBV29-1 and TRBJ2-7; 9 bases are shared with TRBD1. Germline CDR1 reads SQVTM; CDR2 reads ANQGSEA. The CDR3 runs 15 residues. Trimming removed 7 bases from V and 8 bases from J; junction bases left unmatched: 18. The CDR3 sequence: CSGAGATGGTTKQYF. The CDR3 DNA follows: TGCAGCGGTGCCGGGGCCACAGGGGGCACTACGAAGCAGTACTTC.

The genes are TRBV7-6 and TRBJ2-3; the D gene is possibly TRBD2 (7 bases). Germline V gene data show CDR1 as SGHVS and CDR2 as FNYEAQ. V dropped 0 bases and J dropped 0 bases, with 10 bases sitting between them. This CDR3 spans 16 amino acids. The CDR3 region is CASSLAAGASTDTQYF. DNA of the CDR3: TGTGCCAGCAGCTTAGCGGCGGGGGCCAGCACAGATACGCAGTATTTT. The full variable domain, rest sourced from reference TRBV7-6 and TRBJ2-3, is GAGVSQSPRYKVTKRGQDVALRCDPISGHVSLYWYRQALGQGPEFLTYFNYEAQQDKSGLPNDRFSAERPEGSISTLTIQRTEQRDSAMYRCASSLAAGASTDTQYFGPGTRLTVL.

A few counts support this clone. V and J are TRBV12-5 and TRBJ1-4; maybe TRBD1 (6 bases). Trimming pared 0 bases from V and 13 bases from J, leaving 15 bases between. The CDR3 extends over 14 amino acids. Germline V gene lookup returns CDR1 LGHNT and CDR2 FRNRAP. CDR3: CASGLVTGMGALFF. The CDR3 DNA follows: TGTGCTAGTGGTTTGGTCACAGGGATGGGTGCACTGTTTTTT.

The CDR3 nucleotides read TGTGCCAGCAGCGTCGGCAGGCGAAATTTGAATACGCAGTATTTT. Protein sequence: CASSVGRRNLNTQYF. The J gene is TRBJ2-3, the V gene TRBV7-6; D not resolved. CDR1 and CDR2 from the germline V gene are SGHVS and FNYEAQ. Deletions cut 5 bases from V and 7 bases from J, with 19 bases between. The CDR3 totals 15 residues.

This clone was recorded once. The V gene is TRBV14, the J gene TRBJ1-2, with a weak D call TRBD1 (6 bases). Trimming pared 1 base from V and 8 bases from J, leaving 11 bases between. The CDR3 has 13 residues. The germline V gene has CDR1 SGHDN and CDR2 FVKESK. The CDR3 is CASSQAVRGGYTF. The CDR3 coding sequence is TGTGCCAGCAGCCAAGCGGTCAGGGGAGGCTACACCTTC.

This sequence joins TRBV12-1 and TRBJ2-1; TRBD2, the table's D call, lacks a check against the DNA. TRBV12-1 is noted as a pseudogene. This CDR3 spans 15 amino acids. The DNA for the CDR3 is TGTGCCAGCAGGCCACTAGCGAGCTCCTACAATGAGCAGTTCTTC. Protein sequence: CASRPLASSYNEQFF.